This TCR beta chain comes out of a study of T cells expressing NK-cell markers. Study as a whole: All TCR beta repertoires analysed originated from sorted CD3+CD56+NKG2C+, CD3+CD56+NKG2C- and CD3+CD56-NKG2C+ T cells.

TCRdb reanalyzed the 5' RACE reads and collapses them to one entry per CDR3 protein, without DNA. The sample totals about 460,000 distinct CDR3 sequences. There are 15 residues in the CDR3. Germline CDR1 and CDR2: DFQATT and SNEGSKA (reference sequence). The sample consisted of blood T cells: a sorted CD56 or NKG2C T cell subset, CD4+ or CD8+ T cells, or bulk PBMC T cells (not recorded which). This TCR was recovered from a woman aged 50 to 65 in good health. The chain employs TRBV20-1 and TRBJ2-5; checking the TCRdb D call of TRBD1 is not possible without DNA. CDR3 residues: CSASWTWGGIETQYF.